The clone carrying this TCR beta chain was counted only a few times. The sample is drawn from a study of PD-L1 blockade in urothelial cancer. Clones were sequenced by immunoSEQ multiplex PCR, and TCRdb holds only the in-frame ones, with some missing. The sample lists roughly 49,000 clones, about 85% occurring once. Patients' cancers were locally advanced or metastatic urothelial carcinomas. CDR1 and CDR2 from the germline V gene are LNHDA and SQIVND (reference sequence). The CDR3 loop spans 13 amino acids. Trimming stripped 9 bases from V and 0 bases from J, with 11 bases between. This chain connects TRBV19 to TRBJ1-1; TRBD1 might be the D (5 bases). This clonotype was obtained from a man between 60 and 75 years old with urothelial cancer. Sequenced material: PBMCs, taken around atezolizumab (anti-PD-L1) treatment. The CDR3 nucleotides read TGTGCCAGCAGGAGACAGATGAACACTGAAGCTTTCTTT. Residues: CASRRQMNTEAFF.